These 12 T cell receptor beta chains were sequenced from one sample in a study of blood T cell repertoires in COVID-19. Assay: immunoSEQ multiplex PCR; the TCRdb copy retains only in-frame clones and omits some. The data show some 250,000 clones, about 86% seen once. Sequencing input: peripheral blood. The receptors derive from a woman aged 25 to 39 with COVID-19, enrolled during active disease.

This chain links TRBV27 with TRBJ2-6; 9 positions agree with TRBD1. This CDR3 has 19 residues. V lost 3 bases, J lost 4 bases, and 13 bases stayed unmatched. Germline loops: CDR1 MNHEY, CDR2 SMNVEV (reference sequence). The CDR3 here is CASSFHRGLTFRGANVLTF. CDR3 nucleotides: TGTGCCAGCAGTTTTCACAGGGGGCTAACTTTTCGGGGGGCCAACGTCCTGACTTTC.

V gene TRBV4-1 combines with J gene TRBJ2-1; unclear D gene. CDR3 length equals 12 residues. CDR1 is MGHRA, CDR2 YSYEKL, per germline. V lost 4 bases and J 9 bases, leaving 10 bases between the germline ends. Here the CDR3 DNA reads TGCGCCAGCAGCCCCTTTACCGGTGAGCAGTTCTTC. This translates into CASSPFTGEQFF.

J is TRBJ2-7 and V is TRBV7-8; TRBD2 aligns across 8 bases. The CDR3 consists of 16 residues. Germline trimming cut 3 bases from V and 6 bases from J; bases unmatched to any gene: 13. The germline CDR1 and CDR2 sequences are SGHVS and FQNEAQ. CDR3 nucleotides: TGTGCCAGCAGCTTTCTTGGACTAGCCCCTGGGGTCGAGCAGTACTTC. Translated, it gives CASSFLGLAPGVEQYF.

V gene TRBV5-1 combines with J gene TRBJ2-3, with unresolved D. The V and J ends lost 1 base and 2 bases respectively, with 8 bases between them. Germline V lookup: CDR1 SGHRS, CDR2 YFSETQ. This CDR3 spans 14 amino acids. CDR3 residues: CASSLQFFTDTQYF. CDR3 DNA sequence: TGCGCCAGCAGCTTGCAGTTCTTCACAGATACGCAGTATTTT.

The J gene is TRBJ1-3, the V gene TRBV9; a weak D match, TRBD1 (5 bases). From germline, CDR1 is SGDLS and CDR2 YYNGEE. V dropped 0 bases and J dropped 4 bases, with 11 bases sitting between them. This CDR3 is 15 amino acids long. CDR3 nucleotides: TGTGCCAGCAGCGTAGAAGGGGCGGCAGGAAACACCATATATTTT. As protein: CASSVEGAAGNTIYF.

This rearrangement joins TRBV15 to TRBJ2-5; weak D call: TRBD1 (5 bases). Trimming removed 3 bases at V and 1 base at J, with 9 bases between. Germline V CDR1 and CDR2: LNHNV, YYDKDF (reference sequence). The CDR3 length is 14 residues. This CDR3 is CATSSFDSQETQYF. In nucleotides, the CDR3 is TGTGCCACCAGCAGCTTCGACAGCCAAGAGACCCAGTACTTC.

V and J are TRBV5-1 and TRBJ2-5; D may be TRBD1 (5 bases). This CDR3 region has 13 residues. Trimming pared 4 bases from V and 5 bases from J, leaving 12 bases between. The germline V gene has CDR1 SGHRS and CDR2 YFSETQ. CDR3 nucleotide sequence: TGCGCCAGCAGCCCCAGGGTTCAGGAGACCCAGTACTTC. As protein: CASSPRVQETQYF.

The rearrangement joins TRBV5-8 to TRBJ1-3; 7 bases are a match to TRBD1. This CDR3 spans 16 amino acids. V gave up 0 bases and J gave up 3 bases; unmatched junction bases: 6. Germline CDR1 is SGHTS and CDR2 is YDEGEE. As DNA, the CDR3 is TGTGCCAGCAGCTTGGGTGGGACAGTGATTGGAAACACCATATATTTT. Encoded protein: CASSLGGTVIGNTIYF.

V usage is TRBV11-1 and J usage is TRBJ2-7, with D unclear. Trimming stripped 9 bases from V and 3 bases from J, with 6 bases between. The CDR3 contains 10 residues. Germline V gene lookup returns CDR1 SGHAT and CDR2 FQDESV (reference sequence). The CDR3 DNA follows: TGTGCCAGTAACTACTACGAGCAGTACTTC. As protein: CASNYYEQYF.

CDR3 sequence: CASSLGQSSLNYGYTF. CDR3 nucleotide sequence: TGTGCCAGCAGCTTGGGCCAGTCCTCGTTAAACTATGGCTACACCTTC. The chain couples TRBV5-6 to TRBJ1-2; D unclear. Trimming pared 0 bases from V and 2 bases from J, leaving 14 bases between. CDR1 is SGHDT and CDR2 is YYEEEE in the germline V gene. The length of the CDR3 is 16 residues.

V and J are TRBV13 and TRBJ1-2; D is uncertain. Germline-derived CDR1 and CDR2 are PRHDT and FYEKMQ (reference sequence). The germline V and J ends were trimmed by 2 bases and 1 base, with 5 bases remaining between them. The CDR3 sequence is 13 residues long. CDR3 sequence (DNA): TGTGCCAGCAGCTTATCAGTTAACTATGGCTACACCTTC. Amino acid sequence: CASSLSVNYGYTF.

Only a few counts were recorded for this clone. The chain employs TRBV5-4 and TRBJ2-1; 7 bases are shared with TRBD1. Germline V lookup: CDR1 SGHNT, CDR2 YYREEE (reference sequence). Trimming took 4 bases from V and 9 from J; bases not matched to a gene: 13. The CDR3 sequence is 15 residues long. CDR3 DNA: TGTGCCAGCAGCCAGCGGACAGGTGTTACTATTGAGCAGTTCTTC. Amino acids: CASSQRTGVTIEQFF.